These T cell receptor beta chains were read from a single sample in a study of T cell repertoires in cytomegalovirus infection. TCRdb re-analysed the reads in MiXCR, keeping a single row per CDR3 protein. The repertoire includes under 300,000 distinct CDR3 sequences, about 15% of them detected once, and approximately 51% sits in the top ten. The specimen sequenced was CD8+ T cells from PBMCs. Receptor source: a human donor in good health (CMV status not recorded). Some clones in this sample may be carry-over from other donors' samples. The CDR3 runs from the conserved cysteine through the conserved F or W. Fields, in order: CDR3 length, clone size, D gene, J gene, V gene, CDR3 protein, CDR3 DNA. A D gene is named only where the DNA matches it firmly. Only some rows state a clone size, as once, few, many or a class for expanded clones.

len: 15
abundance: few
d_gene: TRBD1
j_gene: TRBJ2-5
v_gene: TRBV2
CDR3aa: CASSARDRDQETQYF
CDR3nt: TGTGCCAGCAGCGCCCGGGACAGGGATCAAGAGACCCAGTACTTC

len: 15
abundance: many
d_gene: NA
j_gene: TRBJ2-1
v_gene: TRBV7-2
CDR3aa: CASSLADYSYNEQFF
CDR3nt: TGTGCCAGCAGCTTAGCGGATTACTCCTACAATGAGCAGTTCTTC

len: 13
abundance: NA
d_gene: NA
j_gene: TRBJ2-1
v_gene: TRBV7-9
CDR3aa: CASSRAGYNEQFF
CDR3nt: TGTGCCAGCAGCCGCGCGGGGTACAATGAGCAGTTCTTC

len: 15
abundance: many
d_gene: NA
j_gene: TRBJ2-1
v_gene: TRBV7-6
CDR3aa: CASSLAGSSYNEQFF
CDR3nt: TGTGCCAGCAGCCTCGCCGGGAGCTCCTACAATGAGCAGTTCTTC

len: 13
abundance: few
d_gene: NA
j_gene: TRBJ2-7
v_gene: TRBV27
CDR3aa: CASSSSVGDEQYF
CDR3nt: TGTGCCAGCAGTTCCTCGGTAGGAGACGAGCAGTACTTC

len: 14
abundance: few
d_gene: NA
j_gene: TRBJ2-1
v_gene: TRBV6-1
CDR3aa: CASSGWQGHNEQFF
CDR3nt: TGTGCCAGCAGTGGATGGCAGGGACACAATGAGCAGTTCTTC

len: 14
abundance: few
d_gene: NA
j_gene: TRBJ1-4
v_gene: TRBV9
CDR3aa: CASSQGSGNEKLFF
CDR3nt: TGTGCCAGCAGCCAGGGTTCGGGTAATGAAAAACTGTTTTTT

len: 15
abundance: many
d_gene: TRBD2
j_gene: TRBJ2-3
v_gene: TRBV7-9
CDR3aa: CASSPERGGRDTQYF
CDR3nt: TGTGCCAGCAGCCCCGAGCGGGGGGGCCGAGATACGCAGTATTTT

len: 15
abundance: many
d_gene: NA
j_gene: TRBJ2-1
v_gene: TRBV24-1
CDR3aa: CATSDPSAPGHEQFF
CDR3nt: TGTGCCACCAGTGATCCTAGCGCTCCGGGCCATGAGCAGTTCTTC

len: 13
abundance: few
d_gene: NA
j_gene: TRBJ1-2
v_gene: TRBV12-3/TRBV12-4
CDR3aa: CASSLALVYGYTF
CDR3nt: TGTGCCAGCAGTTTAGCGCTAGTCTATGGCTACACCTTC

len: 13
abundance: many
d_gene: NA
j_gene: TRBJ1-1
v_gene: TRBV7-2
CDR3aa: CASNPPGSTEAFF
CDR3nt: TGTGCCAGCAACCCCCCAGGGTCCACTGAAGCTTTCTTT

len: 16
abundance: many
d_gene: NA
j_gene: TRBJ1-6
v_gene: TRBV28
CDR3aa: CASSARSDSYNSPLHF
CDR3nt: TGTGCCAGCAGTGCCAGAAGCGACAGCTATAATTCACCCCTCCACTTT

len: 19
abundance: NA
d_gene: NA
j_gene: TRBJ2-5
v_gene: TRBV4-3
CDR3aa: CASSQEWQALESDRETQYF
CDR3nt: TGCGCCAGCAGCCAAGAATGGCAGGCTCTTGAGTCGGATCGGGAGACCCAGTACTTC

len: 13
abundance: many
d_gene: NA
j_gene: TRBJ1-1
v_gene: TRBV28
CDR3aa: CASSLRISGDAFF
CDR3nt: TGTGCCAGCAGTTTACGGATATCGGGGGATGCTTTCTTT

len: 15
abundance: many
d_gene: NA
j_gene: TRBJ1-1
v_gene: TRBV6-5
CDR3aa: CASSSDDRMNTEAFF
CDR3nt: TGTGCCAGCAGTTCTGACGACAGGATGAACACTGAAGCTTTCTTT

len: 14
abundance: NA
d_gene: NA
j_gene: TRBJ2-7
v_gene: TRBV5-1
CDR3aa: CASSSGQIYYEQYF
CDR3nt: TGCGCCAGCAGCTCCGGACAGATTTACTACGAGCAGTACTTC

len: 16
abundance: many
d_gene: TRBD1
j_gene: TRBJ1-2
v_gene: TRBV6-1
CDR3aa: CASSPSIGQANYGYTF
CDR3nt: TGTGCCAGCAGTCCCTCAATTGGACAGGCCAACTATGGCTACACCTTC

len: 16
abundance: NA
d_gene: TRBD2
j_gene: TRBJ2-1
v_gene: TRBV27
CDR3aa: CASSLSGGALLNEQFF
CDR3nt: TGTGCCAGCAGTTTGAGCGGGGGGGCGCTATTGAATGAGCAGTTCTTC

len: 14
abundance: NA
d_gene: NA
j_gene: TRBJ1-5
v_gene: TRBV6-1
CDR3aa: CACTGEYSNQPQHF
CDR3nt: TGTGCTTGCACGGGGGAATATAGCAATCAGCCCCAGCATTTT

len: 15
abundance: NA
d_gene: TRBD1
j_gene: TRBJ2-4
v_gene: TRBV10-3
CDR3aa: CAISETHRGQDIQYF
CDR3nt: TGTGCCATCAGTGAGACGCACAGGGGGCAGGACATTCAGTACTTC

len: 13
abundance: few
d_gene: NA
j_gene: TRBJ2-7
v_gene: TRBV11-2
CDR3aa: CASSTGTVYEQYF
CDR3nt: TGTGCCAGCAGCACTGGGACTGTGTACGAGCAGTACTTC

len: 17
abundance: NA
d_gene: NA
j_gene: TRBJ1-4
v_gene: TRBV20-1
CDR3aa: CSARDRVQSSTNEKLFF
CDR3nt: TGCAGTGCTAGAGATCGTGTGCAGAGCTCAACTAATGAAAAACTGTTTTTT

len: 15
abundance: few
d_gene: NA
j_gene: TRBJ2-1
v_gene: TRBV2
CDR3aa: CASIVQGSSYNEQFF
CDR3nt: TGTGCCAGCATTGTGCAGGGGAGCTCCTACAATGAGCAGTTCTTC

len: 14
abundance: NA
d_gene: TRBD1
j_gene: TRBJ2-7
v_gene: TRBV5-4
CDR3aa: CASSPRTGSYEQYF
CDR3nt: TGTGCCAGCAGCCCTCGGACAGGGTCCTACGAGCAGTACTTC

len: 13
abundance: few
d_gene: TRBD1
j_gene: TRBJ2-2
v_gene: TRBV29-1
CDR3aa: CSVDEGANGELFF
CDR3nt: TGCAGCGTTGATGAGGGGGCCAACGGGGAGCTGTTTTTT

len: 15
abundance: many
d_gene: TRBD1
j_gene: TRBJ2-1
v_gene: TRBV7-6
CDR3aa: CASSSGQGSYNEQFF
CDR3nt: TGTGCCAGCAGCTCAGGACAGGGGAGCTACAATGAGCAGTTCTTC

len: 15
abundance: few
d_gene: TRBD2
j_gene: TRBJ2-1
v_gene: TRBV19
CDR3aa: CASSIIAGGNNEQFF
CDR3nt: TGTGCCAGTAGTATTATAGCGGGGGGGAACAATGAGCAGTTCTTC

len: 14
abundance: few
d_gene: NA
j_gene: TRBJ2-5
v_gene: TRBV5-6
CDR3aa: CASSFVQQQETQYF
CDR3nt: TGTGCCAGCAGCTTTGTACAGCAACAAGAGACCCAGTACTTC

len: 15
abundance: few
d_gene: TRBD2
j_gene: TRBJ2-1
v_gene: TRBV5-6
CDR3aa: CASSLLAGAHNEQFF
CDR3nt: TGTGCCAGCAGCTTGCTAGCGGGGGCCCACAATGAGCAGTTCTTC